This TCR beta chain was sequenced during a study of response to subunit inactivated influenza vaccine. Regarding the study as a whole: Each seasonal influenza vaccination, the authors suggested, recruits few new T cells.

TCRdb used MiXCR to reprocess the RT-PCR reads, holding one entry per CDR3 protein. The table lists about 780,000 distinct CDR3 sequences, roughly 20% of them singletons. Details on this clonotype: Its antigen is undetermined.

The CDR3 length is 15 residues. J was trimmed by 6 bases and V by 3 bases; bases with no gene match: 5. The clonotype was recovered from a man aged 50 to 60 who received an inactivated influenza vaccine. The chain has TRBV12-3 or TRBV12-4 and TRBJ2-2, with TRBD1 matching over 9 bases. This specimen was PBMCs from blood, taken roughly 5 days after vaccination. CDR3 loop: CASSFGTGRSGELFF. The CDR3 region has the DNA TGTGCCAGCAGTTTCGGGACAGGGCGTTCCGGGGAGCTGTTTTTT.